This T cell receptor (beta chain) originates from a study of T cells in Graves' hyperthyroidism and ophthalmopathy. V gave up 4 bases and J gave up 4 bases, with 17 bases separating them. The length of the CDR3 is 15 residues. Germline loops: CDR1 MDHEN, CDR2 SYDVKM. This clonotype was counted at least ten times. TCR beta CDR3 sequences were amplified from RNA transcripts. Carried out on the TCR CDR3, a first-round RT-PCR used the HTBI primer set. TCRdb reprocessed the multiplex PCR reads via MiXCR and lists one record per CDR3 protein. The profile shows more than 650,000 distinct CDR3 sequences, roughly 15% of them singletons. The authors deemed Graves' hyperthyroidism stable absent ophthalmopathy progression within 18 months. The authors took PBMCs from 10 ml fresh peripheral blood.

The chain couples TRBV28 to TRBJ2-7; D is perhaps TRBD2 (6 bases). This sequence originates from a woman between 18 and 30 years old with Graves' hyperthyroidism. The material sequenced was blood. Written as DNA, the CDR3 is TGTGCCAGCAGTTGGATAGCGGCGGGTGGTTACGAGCAGTACTTC. It codes for CASSWIAAGGYEQYF.